The 18 T cell receptor beta chains below were found in one sample sequenced in a study of cytomegalovirus exposure and HLA in healthy donors. Measured with immunoSEQ multiplex PCR; TCRdb has only the in-frame clones, and not every one. The sample lists about 64,000 clones; over 85% were seen once. Sequencing was performed on PBMCs. The receptors derive from a woman under 30 in good health and CMV-seropositive.

The chain couples TRBV7-9 to TRBJ2-1, with 10 bases identical to TRBD2. CDR1 is SEHNR and CDR2 is FQNEAQ in the germline V gene (reference sequence). Trimming removed 4 bases from V and 4 bases from J; junction bases left unmatched: 4. The CDR3 is 15 amino acids. In DNA, the CDR3 is TGTGCCAGCAGCTCAGGGACTAGCGAGTACAATGAGCAGTTCTTC. It encodes CASSSGTSEYNEQFF.

This clone was counted once. V and J are TRBV9 and TRBJ2-3; TRBD2 agrees at 7 bases. The CDR3 has 17 amino acids. V gave up 1 base and J gave up 3 bases; unmatched junction bases: 11. Germline CDR1 reads SGDLS; CDR2 reads YYNGEE. The CDR3 protein is CASSVRTVERGTDTQYF. DNA for the CDR3: TGTGCCAGCAGCGTAAGAACGGTTGAGCGGGGAACAGATACGCAGTATTTT.

CDR3 nucleotides: TGTGCCAGCAGCGGGACAGGCAGCGAGACCCAGTACTTC. It encodes CASSGTGSETQYF. The V gene is TRBV5-4, the J gene TRBJ2-5; 8 nucleotides line up with TRBD1. The CDR3 runs 13 residues. Germline assignment: CDR1 SGHNT and CDR2 YYREEE (reference sequence). V was clipped by 4 bases and J by 5 bases; unmatched bases: 4.

The rearrangement uses TRBV7-9 and TRBJ2-7, with 10 bases matching TRBD2. The V and J ends lost 6 bases and 2 bases, in that order; junction bases with no gene match: 4. CDR3 length: 14 amino acids. CDR1 and CDR2 (germline): SEHNR, FQNEAQ (reference sequence). In DNA form, the CDR3 reads TGTGCCAGCAGTCTAGCGGGAGACACCTACGAGCAGTACTTC. Amino acids: CASSLAGDTYEQYF.

V usage is TRBV6-1 and J usage is TRBJ1-5; D is ambiguous. Germline values: CDR1 MNHNS, CDR2 SASEGT. V shed 10 bases and J shed 8 bases, with 9 bases lying between them. The CDR3 contains 10 residues. CDR3 loop: CAKPRKPQHF. In DNA, the CDR3 is TGTGCCAAGCCCAGGAAGCCCCAGCATTTT.

The chain links TRBV5-1 to TRBJ2-5; 7 bases map to TRBD2. The CDR3 spans 17 residues. The germline V gene has CDR1 SGHRS and CDR2 YFSETQ. Trimming took 0 bases from V and 5 from J; bases not matched to a gene: 13. CDR3 amino acids: CASSLAALTSRLETQYF. The CDR3 DNA is TGCGCCAGCAGCTTGGCCGCTTTGACTAGCCGGTTGGAGACCCAGTACTTC.

In DNA, the CDR3 is TGTGCCAGCAGTTTGGCTCACGCAACCGGGACAGGGAGGAGTGGCTACACCTTC. Translating gives CASSLAHATGTGRSGYTF. The chain uses TRBV28 and TRBJ1-2, with 9 nucleotides matching TRBD1. The CDR3 is 18 residues long. With V trimmed by 3 bases and J by 7 bases, 18 bases remained unmatched. Germline V CDR1 and CDR2: MDHEN, SYDVKM.

CDR3 protein: CASSLGGSTEAFF. CDR3 DNA sequence: TGTGCCAGCAGTTTGGGGGGAAGCACTGAAGCTTTCTTT. V usage is TRBV28 and J usage is TRBJ1-1, with D perhaps TRBD1 (5 bases). CDR3 length: 13 amino acids. The germline CDR1 and CDR2 sequences are MDHEN and SYDVKM. V dropped 3 bases and J dropped 4 bases, with 9 bases sitting between them. Full variable domain (rest looked up from reference TRBV28 and TRBJ1-1): DVKVTQSSRYLVKRTGEKVFLECVQDMDHENMFWYRQDPGLGLRLIYFSYDVKMKEKGDIPEGYSVSREKKERFSLILESASTNQTSMYLCASSLGGSTEAFFGQGTRLTVV.

The genes are TRBV28 and TRBJ2-5, with TRBD1 matching 7 bases. Germline V gene sequence: CDR1 MDHEN, CDR2 SYDVKM. With V trimmed by 2 bases and J by 9 bases, 9 bases remained unmatched. CDR3 size: 14 residues. The CDR3 region is CASSLVGQIEAQYF. The CDR3 DNA is TGTGCCAGCAGTTTAGTGGGACAGATTGAGGCCCAGTACTTC.

The V gene is TRBV5-4, the J gene TRBJ1-2, with D possibly being TRBD1 (5 bases). The CDR3 has 15 amino acids. In germline, CDR1 is SGHNT, CDR2 YYREEE (reference sequence). The V end was cut by 0 bases, the J end by 3 bases, with 12 bases between. CDR3 DNA: TGTGCCAGCAGCTTGGACAGGAGTAGTGACTATGGCTACACCTTC. This codes for CASSLDRSSDYGYTF.

The chain has TRBV7-8 and TRBJ1-5; the match to TRBD1 covers 7 bases. Trimming removed 3 bases from V and 2 bases from J; junction bases left unmatched: 7. Germline CDR1 SGHVS, CDR2 FQNEAQ. There are 16 residues in the CDR3. CDR3 region: CASSFDRVGRNQPQHF. The CDR3 coding sequence is TGTGCCAGCAGCTTTGACAGGGTCGGGCGCAATCAGCCCCAGCATTTT.

The chain has TRBV6-1 and TRBJ1-2, with TRBD1 as a possible D gene (5 bases). This CDR3 contains 15 residues. Trimming pared 1 base from V and 2 bases from J, leaving 11 bases between. From germline, CDR1 is MNHNS and CDR2 SASEGT. The CDR3 DNA reads TGTGCCAGCAGTGAAGAAACAGGACACAACTATGGCTACACCTTC. Translation: CASSEETGHNYGYTF.

V is TRBV9 and J is TRBJ2-3; 7 nucleotides agree with TRBD1. The germline CDR1 and CDR2 sequences are SGDLS and YYNGEE. Trimming took 0 bases from V and 4 from J; bases not matched to a gene: 8. The CDR3 is 16 amino acids. The CDR3 DNA follows: TGTGCCAGCAGCGTAGACGCAGGGGGTCTGTCAGATACGCAGTATTTT. Its protein is CASSVDAGGLSDTQYF.

V and J are TRBV27 and TRBJ2-1; 9 bases line up with TRBD2. The junction had 9 bases not matched to a gene; V was cut back by 3 bases and J by 9 bases. This CDR3 has 15 amino acids. Germline assignment: CDR1 MNHEY and CDR2 SMNVEV (reference sequence). The CDR3 DNA reads as TGTGCCAGCAGTTTTACTTGGCGGGAGGGTAGTGAGCAGTTCTTC. Residues: CASSFTWREGSEQFF.

J is TRBJ1-3 and V is TRBV18; D gene uncertain. V lost 2 bases and J lost 0, with 17 bases in between. Germline V gene sequence: CDR1 KGHSH, CDR2 LQKENI. This CDR3 is built from 18 residues. The CDR3, as DNA: TGTGCCAGCTCACCATTCCGAGAGGAAGTTATCTCTGGAAACACCATATATTTT. Amino acid sequence: CASSPFREEVISGNTIYF. Looking up the rest from reference TRBV18 and TRBJ1-3 gives the full variable domain: NAGVMQNPRHLVRRRGQEARLRCSPMKGHSHVYWYRQLPEEGLKFMVYLQKENIIDESGMPKERFSAEFPKEGPSILRIQQVVRGDSAAYFCASSPFREEVISGNTIYFGEGSWLTVV.

V usage is TRBV28 and J usage is TRBJ1-4; 7 bases are shared with TRBD1. Germline CDR1 reads MDHEN; CDR2 reads SYDVKM. V gave up 9 bases and J gave up 3 bases; unmatched junction bases: 10. The CDR3 extends over 15 amino acids. CDR3 coding DNA: TGTGCCAGTCGGACAGGCAACGAGGCTAATGAAAAACTGTTTTTT. Translated: CASRTGNEANEKLFF.

CDR3 region: CASSLSLYNEQFF. The CDR3 region has the DNA TGTGCCAGCAGTTTATCCTTATACAATGAGCAGTTCTTC. This chain joins TRBV27 and TRBJ2-1; the D is unclear. Trimming pared 0 bases from V and 4 bases from J, leaving 4 bases between. Germline V CDR1 and CDR2: MNHEY, SMNVEV (reference sequence). CDR3 length: 13 residues.

This chain joins TRBV10-3 and TRBJ1-3; D remains unclear. Trimming took off 3 bases at V and 1 base at J, with 10 bases between the two ends. Germline values: CDR1 ENHRY, CDR2 SYGVKD. CDR3 size: 15 residues. In DNA, the CDR3 is TGTGCCATCAGTGATCTTGGGAGATCTGGAAACACCATATATTTT. Protein: CAISDLGRSGNTIYF.